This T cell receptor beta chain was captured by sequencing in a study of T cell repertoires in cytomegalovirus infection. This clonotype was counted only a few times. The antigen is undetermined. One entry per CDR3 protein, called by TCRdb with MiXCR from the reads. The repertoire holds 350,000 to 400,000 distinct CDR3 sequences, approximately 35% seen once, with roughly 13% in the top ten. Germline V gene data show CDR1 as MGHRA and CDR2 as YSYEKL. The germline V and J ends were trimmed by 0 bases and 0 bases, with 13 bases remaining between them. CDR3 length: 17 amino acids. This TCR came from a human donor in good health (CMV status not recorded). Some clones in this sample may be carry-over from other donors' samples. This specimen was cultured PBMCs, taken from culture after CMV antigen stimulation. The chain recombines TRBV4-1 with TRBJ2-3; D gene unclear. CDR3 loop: CASSQDPAGLSTDTQYF. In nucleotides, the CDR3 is TGCGCCAGCAGCCAAGATCCCGCAGGCCTAAGCACAGATACGCAGTATTTT.